These 2 T cell receptor beta chains came from one sample sequenced in a study of shared clonotypes between healthy human individuals (dated by TCRdb to 2020 to 2022). Receptor libraries were prepared by the immunoSEQ multiplex PCR assay. TCRdb took over this immuneACCESS table, retaining in-frame rearrangements with V and J assigned. Such tables are incomplete; in checked studies, under half of the missing clones stem from an unresolved V gene, and the remainder is unexplained. The sample has approximately 710,000 clones on record, roughly 87% of them singletons. The ten most abundant clones make up about 33% of the sample. The sample taken for sequencing was memory CD8+ T cells from PBMCs. In the paper's terms, the cell subset or site label means: CD45RO+ cells pooled with CCR7-negative TemRA cells. The receptors come from a man younger than 35 in good health. Some clones in this sample may be carry-over from other donors' samples.

This clone showed up just once. The V gene is TRBV29-1, the J gene TRBJ1-2; 10 nucleotides match TRBD1. Trimming cost V 5 bases and J 7 bases; bases outside gene matches: 7. Germline V lookup: CDR1 SQVTM, CDR2 ANQGSEA. This CDR3 is 13 amino acids long. The CDR3 sequence is CSVQTGGAVGYTF. The CDR3 DNA reads TGCAGCGTTCAGACAGGGGGCGCGGTTGGCTACACCTTC. Using reference TRBV29-1 and TRBJ1-2 for the parts outside the CDR3, the full variable domain is SAVISQKPSRDICQRGTSLTIQCQVDSQVTMMFWYRQQPGQSLTLIATANQGSEATYESGFVIDKFPISRPNLTFSTLTVSNMSPEDSSIYLCSVQTGGAVGYTFGSGTRLTVV.

The chain has TRBV6-4 and TRBJ2-2; TRBD2 is a possible D gene (6 bases). Trimming stripped 4 bases from V and 4 bases from J, with 19 bases between. This CDR3 is built from 17 residues. Looked up from germline, CDR1 is MRHNA and CDR2 is SNTAGT. The CDR3 nucleotides are TGTGCCAGCAGTGGCGGGACGTCGCATGAGACCACCGGGGAGCTGTTTTTT. Translation: CASSGGTSHETTGELFF.